Sequencing of this T cell receptor (beta chain) was carried out in a study of T-cell reconstitution after alpha-beta-depleted transplantation in children. Study-wide results and caveats: The study reportedly traced alpha-beta T cells about two months after transplant to several hundred expanded graft clones. At day 60, the high TCRbeta diversity found in some patients originated from recipient T cells and thymic progenitors that had survived.

This clonotype was detected ten times or more. What it binds is not known. V gave up 0 bases and J gave up 8 bases, with 18 bases separating them. This CDR3 has 16 residues. Germline V lookup: CDR1 SGDLS, CDR2 YYNGEE. Molecular barcoding with unique molecular identifiers was used for the TCRbeta library. TCRdb processed the PCR reads anew with MiXCR; each CDR3 protein has one entry. Of 150,000 to 250,000 distinct CDR3 sequences in the sample, about 6% were seen once. This clonotype originated in a girl less than two years old with combined immunodeficiency, due to receive a stem cell transplant. Sample: PBMCs, taken before TCRalphabeta/CD19-depleted stem cell transplant. The chain has TRBV9 and TRBJ2-1; a possible D gene is TRBD2 (7 bases). The CDR3 here is CASSVVVGGPRDEQFF. In DNA form, the CDR3 reads TGTGCCAGCAGCGTAGTGGTCGGGGGGCCGCGGGATGAGCAGTTCTTC.